The sequence of this T cell receptor beta chain was determined in a study of lymphopenia after photon versus proton radiotherapy. This clone was counted between two and nine times. Its antigen is unknown. TCRdb keeps only in-frame clones here, not all; method: immunoSEQ multiplex PCR. The sample lists 25,000 to 30,000 clones, roughly nine tenths seen once, with around 0.81% in the top ten. General study results and limits: After the lymphocyte nadir, photon-treated repertoires showed oligoclonal expansion, especially of CD8+ Temra cells.

CDR1 and CDR2 from the germline V gene are GTSNPN and SVGIG (reference sequence). There are 15 residues in the CDR3. Trimming removed 2 bases from V and 5 bases from J; junction bases left unmatched: 6. The sequence derives from a woman aged 45-65 years with cholangiocarcinoma. This chain joins TRBV30 and TRBJ1-4; TRBD1 aligns across 9 bases. Sequencing used peripheral blood, obtained from a patient treated with photon-based radiotherapy. As DNA, the CDR3 is TGTGCCTGGAGTTCTACGACAGGGGGGAATGAAAAACTGTTTTTT. The encoded protein is CAWSSTTGGNEKLFF.